This T cell receptor beta chain originates from a study of blood T cells in healthy people across ages. Across the whole study: Using template switching, researchers captured about one barcoded beta molecule for each two T cells.

PCR was performed a second time for roughly 6 to 12 cycles using a sample-barcoded 5' primer and a J-beta primer mix. One entry per CDR3 protein, called by TCRdb with MiXCR from the 5' RACE reads. Altogether around 1,000,000 distinct CDR3 sequences are present, around 25% being singletons, with the ten largest covering around 0.75%. The donors, all healthy, were Caucasians living in Russia, aged 6 to 90. Germline assignment: CDR1 SGHRS and CDR2 YFSETQ. The ends were cut back, 3 bases at V and 2 bases at J, with 6 bases in the middle. This CDR3 is built from 13 residues. This sample was also put to use in a study of T cells of mothers and their children. From that second work: Donation involved a few healthy Caucasian mothers and the six children that they had.

The sequence was obtained from a girl aged 2-10 years in good health. V usage is TRBV5-1 and J usage is TRBJ2-1; D call uncertain. Sample: blood. CDR3 in DNA: TGCGCCAGCAGCTCGACCACCTACAATGAGCAGTTCTTC. Translating it yields CASSSTTYNEQFF.